Below, 25 T cell receptor beta chains from the same sample are listed, as sequenced in a study of CD8 T cells in ankylosing spondylitis. TCRdb re-derived calls from the 5' RACE reads in MiXCR, one entry per CDR3 protein. The table shows about 320,000 distinct CDR3 sequences, with roughly 11% occurring only once. Sequenced input: blood, either unsorted or a sorted T cell fraction (not recorded which). The receptors were gathered from a female donor with ankylosing spondylitis or in good health (not recorded which).

This clonotype came up a few times. The chain carries TRBV28 and TRBJ2-7; D might be TRBD1 (5 bases). The CDR3 totals 13 residues. Between the trimmed V and J ends, which lost 5 bases and 6 bases, there was a span of 14 bases. Per germline, CDR1 MDHEN and CDR2 SYDVKM. CDR3 in amino acids: CASSTRTPSEQYF. The CDR3 DNA follows: TGTGCCAGCAGTACCCGGACACCCAGCGAGCAGTACTTC.

This clonotype was seen a few times. V and J are TRBV10-2 and TRBJ2-5, with TRBD2 matching 9 bases. The CDR3 spans 15 residues. V was clipped by 3 bases and J by 1 base; unmatched bases: 3. Germline V gene data show CDR1 as WSHSY and CDR2 as SAAADI. Written as DNA, the CDR3 is TGCGCCAGCAGTGACAGCGGGGGGTTCCAAGAGACCCAGTACTTC. Amino acid sequence: CASSDSGGFQETQYF.

The table lists this clonotype with many counts. The chain employs TRBV9 and TRBJ2-2; D unclear. Deletions cut 0 bases from V and 7 bases from J, with 4 bases between. The germline CDR1 and CDR2 sequences are SGDLS and YYNGEE. The CDR3 totals 12 residues. For the CDR3, the DNA is TGTGCCAGCAGCGTAGGTCTCGGGGAGCTGTTTTTT. Translation gives CASSVGLGELFF.

This clonotype was seen more than once but under ten times. The chain uses TRBV5-1 and TRBJ2-2; TRBD2 agrees at 11 bases. Germline V gives CDR1 SGHRS, CDR2 YFSETQ. V lost 4 bases and J lost 0; bases outside the gene matches: 5. The CDR3 is 17 residues long. This chain's CDR3 is CASSTGLAGPNTGELFF. CDR3 coding DNA: TGCGCCAGCAGCACAGGACTAGCGGGTCCGAACACCGGGGAGCTGTTTTTT.

In this sample, this clonotype turned up many times. V and J are TRBV5-1 and TRBJ2-1, with 9 positions matching TRBD2. Germline V CDR1 and CDR2: SGHRS, YFSETQ. The CDR3 contains 13 residues. After removal of 5 bases from V and 9 bases from J, the junction contained 6 bases not matched to a gene. In DNA, the CDR3 is TGCGCCAGCAGTGGTAGCGGGAGCGTTGAGCAGTTCTTC. This sequence encodes CASSGSGSVEQFF.

This clonotype has a count of ten or more. The chain carries TRBV9 and TRBJ2-2, with D perhaps TRBD2 (6 bases). Germline-derived CDR1 and CDR2 are SGDLS and YYNGEE. The CDR3 totals 16 residues. The ends were cut back, 3 bases at V and 2 bases at J, with 14 bases in the middle. CDR3 bases: TGTGCCAGCAGCGCCCTCCCCGGGGGTAACACCGGGGAGCTGTTTTTT. This encodes CASSALPGGNTGELFF.

This clonotype came up many times. The V gene is TRBV5-1, the J gene TRBJ2-7; no definite D call. Between the trimmed V and J ends, which lost 4 bases and 5 bases, there was a span of 16 bases. The CDR3 covers 14 residues. From germline, CDR1 is SGHRS and CDR2 YFSETQ. CDR3 nucleotide sequence: TGCGCCAGCAGCCCAACTCCCGGCCGAGACGAGCAGTACTTC. This sequence encodes CASSPTPGRDEQYF.

V gene TRBV28 combines with J gene TRBJ1-1, with D unclear. The germline gives CDR1 MDHEN, CDR2 SYDVKM. The CDR3 runs 14 residues. V was trimmed by 1 base and J by 6 bases, leaving 12 bases between them. Here the CDR3 DNA reads TGTGCCAGCAGTTTATATCCGGATGGCGCTGAAGCTTTCTTT. Translation: CASSLYPDGAEAFF.

The chain employs TRBV14 and TRBJ2-2; D remains unclear. Trimming took off 0 bases at V and 3 bases at J, with 11 bases between the two ends. Germline CDR1 is SGHDN and CDR2 is FVKESK. The length of the CDR3 is 16 residues. The chain's CDR3 is CASSQEVDSYTGELFF. CDR3 DNA: TGTGCCAGCAGCCAAGAGGTGGATAGTTACACCGGGGAGCTGTTTTTT.

The chain joins TRBV5-1 to TRBJ2-2, with TRBD2 as a possible D gene (6 bases). This CDR3 has 16 amino acids. The germline V and J ends were trimmed by 4 bases and 5 bases, with 18 bases remaining between them. CDR1 SGHRS and CDR2 YFSETQ come from the germline V gene. CDR3: CASSPTAGRGTGELFF. The CDR3 coding sequence is TGCGCCAGCAGCCCCACCGCGGGACGGGGGACCGGGGAGCTGTTTTTT.

This clonotype was seen ten or more times. The chain links TRBV10-3 to TRBJ2-3, with 10 bases lining up with TRBD2. This CDR3 is 15 amino acids long. Trimming at V came to 10 bases and at J to 4 bases, leaving 11 bases not matched to a gene. Germline CDR1 is ENHRY and CDR2 is SYGVKD. CDR3 DNA: TGTGCCACCACGGAGCGGGAGGGCCCCCCAGATACGCAGTATTTT. It codes for CATTEREGPPDTQYF.

In its sample, this clonotype was seen many times. The chain uses TRBV5-1 and TRBJ2-2; D is perhaps TRBD1 (5 bases). V was trimmed by 0 bases and J by 0 bases, leaving 12 bases between them. CDR1 is SGHRS and CDR2 is YFSETQ in the germline V gene. The CDR3 totals 17 residues. The DNA for the CDR3 is TGCGCCAGCAGCTTGGCCTTGGTGACAGCGAACACCGGGGAGCTGTTTTTT. It encodes CASSLALVTANTGELFF.

This clonotype was picked up many times. V and J are TRBV15 and TRBJ2-3; D is perhaps TRBD1 (5 bases). The CDR3 has 19 residues. The V end was cut by 5 bases, the J end by 1 base, with 25 bases between. Germline lookup yields CDR1 LNHNV and CDR2 YYDKDF (reference sequence). The CDR3 loop is CATSFSSSIRTSRTDTQYF. The CDR3 DNA reads as TGTGCCACCAGCTTCAGCTCCTCCATCCGGACAAGCCGCACAGATACGCAGTATTTT.

This clonotype was detected ten times or more. This rearrangement joins TRBV5-1 to TRBJ2-3; D gene ambiguous. CDR1 is SGHRS and CDR2 is YFSETQ in the germline V gene. The V end was cut by 4 bases, the J end by 2 bases, with 14 bases between. The CDR3 length is 15 residues. CDR3 coding DNA: TGCGCCAGCAGCCCGGGCGGAATATACACAGATACGCAGTATTTT. Its protein product is CASSPGGIYTDTQYF.

This clonotype has just a few counts. V usage is TRBV27 and J usage is TRBJ2-7; 11 bases match TRBD2. Germline assignment: CDR1 MNHEY and CDR2 SMNVEV (reference sequence). The length of the CDR3 is 14 residues. V trimming: 9 bases; J trimming: 2 bases; junction bases outside the gene matches: 6. In nucleotides, the CDR3 is TGTGCCAGTAAGGAGGGACTAGCGGCCTACGAGCAGTACTTC. Its protein is CASKEGLAAYEQYF.

This clonotype appeared many times. This chain joins TRBV6-1 and TRBJ2-2; D gene ambiguous. Germline V gene lookup returns CDR1 MNHNS and CDR2 SASEGT. This CDR3 is 13 amino acids long. Trimming removed 3 bases from V and 6 bases from J, with 8 bases in between. The CDR3 DNA sequence: TGTGCCAGCAGTGAGGGTCGGTCCGGGGAGCTGTTTTTT. Translation gives CASSEGRSGELFF.

Worth noting for this clonotype: The junction and the germline gene differ at one end; a read error may be behind it. The chain is built from TRBV4-1 and TRBJ2-6; 8 nucleotides align to TRBD2. This CDR3 comprises 17 residues. Germline V CDR1 and CDR2: MGHRA, YSYEKL. DNA of the CDR3: TGCGCCAGCAGCACAGCGGGGGTACTCTCTGGGGCCAACGTCCAGACTTTC. Its protein product is CASSTAGVLSGANVQTF.

The rearrangement links TRBV20-1 to TRBJ2-7; D is unresolved. The CDR3 is made up of 15 amino acids. Per germline, CDR1 DFQATT and CDR2 SNEGSKA (reference sequence). V was cut by 0 bases and J by 3 bases, with 15 bases left in between. The CDR3 reads CSARDQAVGLYEQYF. The CDR3 DNA sequence: TGCAGTGCTAGAGATCAGGCGGTTGGGCTCTACGAGCAGTACTTC.

The gene calls are TRBV2 and TRBJ1-2; a possible D gene is TRBD1 (6 bases). Looked up from germline, CDR1 is SNHLY and CDR2 is FYNNEI. The CDR3 runs 13 residues. The V and J ends lost 6 bases and 8 bases respectively, with 16 bases between them. The DNA of the CDR3 is TGTGCCAGCAGGGGACACAGGGAACAGGGCTACACCTTC. Its translation is CASRGHREQGYTF.

This clonotype showed up many times. Here the CDR3 reads CASSWVDSPLHF. CDR3 bases: TGTGCCAGCAGTTGGGTCGATTCACCCCTCCACTTT. This chain uses TRBV12-3 or TRBV12-4 with TRBJ1-6, with D uncertain. Between the trimmed V and J ends, which lost 4 bases and 8 bases, there was a span of 6 bases. The CDR3 consists of 12 residues.

There are many counts of this clonotype. V and J are TRBV20-1 and TRBJ2-3; 13 bases match TRBD2. The CDR3 is 14 amino acids. Per the germline V gene, CDR1 is DFQATT and CDR2 is SNEGSKA (reference sequence). J lost 6 bases, V lost 5 bases, and 5 bases had no gene match. In nucleotides, the CDR3 is TGCAGTGCTCGACTAGCGGGGGGCAGGGATACGCAGTATTTT. It encodes CSARLAGGRDTQYF.

This clonotype was seen many times. The chain couples TRBV20-1 to TRBJ2-3, with 9 bases lining up with TRBD2. Germline V gene data show CDR1 as DFQATT and CDR2 as SNEGSKA (reference sequence). The V gene end was trimmed by 0 bases and the J gene end by 2 bases; junction bases not matched to a gene: 12. The CDR3 totals 18 residues. This chain's CDR3 is CSARDSRAEREATDTQYF. CDR3 coding DNA: TGCAGTGCTAGAGATAGTCGGGCAGAGCGGGAGGCCACAGATACGCAGTATTTT.

This clonotype has more than one count but fewer than ten. The chain couples TRBV5-1 to TRBJ2-5; D tentatively fits TRBD1 or TRBD2 (5 bases each). Trimming removed 4 bases at V and 5 bases at J, with 21 bases between. Germline CDR1 SGHRS, CDR2 YFSETQ. The CDR3 contains 16 residues. The CDR3 DNA is TGCGCCAGCAGCCCCCTCGGGACCCACAACGGGGAGACCCAGTACTTC. Protein product: CASSPLGTHNGETQYF.

This clonotype was counted only a few times. This rearrangement joins TRBV7-9 to TRBJ2-1, with TRBD1 matching over 7 bases. The CDR3 runs 14 residues. With V trimmed by 8 bases and J by 9 bases, 13 bases remained unmatched. Germline V gene sequence: CDR1 SEHNR, CDR2 FQNEAQ (reference sequence). The CDR3 DNA reads as TGTGCCAGCGTACCTAGGGACAGCGTTGGTGAGCAGTTCTTC. This translates into CASVPRDSVGEQFF.

The sample holds many counts of this clonotype. The V gene is TRBV20-1, the J gene TRBJ2-7; D gene uncertain. V was shortened by 5 bases and J by 3 bases, with 14 bases between the two germline ends. From germline, CDR1 is DFQATT and CDR2 SNEGSKA (reference sequence). This CDR3 has 13 amino acids. CDR3 residues: CSAPQVPSYEQYF. Here the CDR3 DNA reads TGCAGTGCTCCCCAGGTTCCGAGCTACGAGCAGTACTTC.